One sample yielded the 20 T cell receptor beta chains listed below, sequenced in a study of T cell responses to AZD1222 COVID-19 vaccine. Data came from immunoSEQ multiplex PCR; TCRdb stores just in-frame clones and leaves some out. The sample comprises approximately 180,000 clones, approximately 92% of which are singletons, and 2% to 3% rests with the top ten. Sequencing was performed on peripheral blood, taken on day 0 of AZD1222 vaccination. The source is an adult in good health.

Comment on this clone: The same CDR3 also results from other DNA sequences found in this sample. The genes are TRBV6-4 and TRBJ1-5; D is ambiguous. Germline V gene sequence: CDR1 MRHNA, CDR2 SNTAGT. Trimming pared 3 bases from V and 2 bases from J, leaving 2 bases between. This CDR3 is built from 12 residues. The CDR3 loop reads CASSDGNQPQHF. The DNA of the CDR3 is TGTGCCAGCAGTGATGGCAATCAGCCCCAGCATTTT.

The chain has TRBV6-5 and TRBJ1-4, with 7 bases fitting TRBD1. The ends lost 0 bases at V and 1 base at J; junction bases unmatched: 2. The CDR3 covers 16 residues. CDR1 MNHEY and CDR2 SVGAGI come from the germline V gene. The CDR3 nucleotides are TGTGCCAGCAGTTACTCGAGGGGGCTAACTAATGAAAAACTGTTTTTT. This gives the protein CASSYSRGLTNEKLFF.

J is TRBJ2-2 and V is TRBV30, with TRBD2 identical over 11 bases. The germline gives CDR1 GTSNPN, CDR2 SVGIG (reference sequence). The CDR3 spans 14 residues. Losses at the gene ends were 2 bases for V and 9 bases for J; bases not matched to a gene: 5. The CDR3 nucleotides are TGTGCCTGGAGTTCTCTAGCGGGAGGAAGGGAGCTGTTTTTT. Its translation is CAWSSLAGGRELFF.

This rearrangement joins TRBV4-1 to TRBJ1-2; D gene unclear. This CDR3 comprises 13 residues. Trimming cost V 5 bases and J 3 bases, with 10 bases left between them. Germline lookup yields CDR1 MGHRA and CDR2 YSYEKL. The CDR3 DNA is TGCGCCAGCAGCTATCTACGCGACTATGGCTACACCTTC. It encodes CASSYLRDYGYTF.

The V call is TRBV13, the J call TRBJ2-7; 9 bases align to TRBD2. The CDR3 is 16 residues long. V lost 5 bases and J lost 3; bases outside the gene matches: 11. The germline CDR1 and CDR2 sequences are PRHDT and FYEKMQ (reference sequence). CDR3 nucleotides: TGTGCCAGCAGCCGCGGGTCCGGGACTAGCCTCTACGAGCAGTACTTC. As protein: CASSRGSGTSLYEQYF.

The V call is TRBV10-3, the J call TRBJ2-3; D uncertain. This CDR3 spans 15 amino acids. The germline gives CDR1 ENHRY, CDR2 SYGVKD. The ends were cut back, 2 bases at V and 0 bases at J, with 9 bases in the middle. The DNA of the CDR3 is TGTGCCATCAGTGAGGGCACAACTAGCACAGATACGCAGTATTTT. Protein product: CAISEGTTSTDTQYF.

The J gene is TRBJ2-1, the V gene TRBV6-5, with 7 bases matching TRBD2. The CDR3 has 13 residues. Losses at the gene ends were 10 bases for V and 4 bases for J; bases not matched to a gene: 7. Germline values: CDR1 MNHEY, CDR2 SVGAGI. CDR3 region: CATGPAGYNEQFF. CDR3 bases: TGTGCCACCGGACCAGCGGGGTACAATGAGCAGTTCTTC.

The chain links TRBV24-1 to TRBJ2-3; 11 bases line up with TRBD1. Losses at the gene ends were 10 bases for V and 14 bases for J; bases not matched to a gene: 4. Germline CDR1 KGHDR, CDR2 SFDVKD. The CDR3 spans 10 residues. The chain's CDR3 is CATSGTGGYF. The CDR3 DNA follows: TGTGCCACTTCCGGGACAGGGGGGTATTTT.

The rearrangement links TRBV29-1 to TRBJ2-7; 13 bases match TRBD2. The germline V gene has CDR1 SQVTM and CDR2 ANQGSEA. The CDR3 sequence is 16 residues long. V shed 1 base, J shed 5 bases, and the junction held 8 bases outside the gene matches. CDR3 coding DNA: TGCAGCGTTGAAGGCCGGGGCGGGACTAGCGGGAACGAGCAGTACTTC. Encoded protein: CSVEGRGGTSGNEQYF.

The chain has TRBV18 and TRBJ1-5; TRBD1 agrees at 7 bases. The V gene end was trimmed by 1 base and the J gene end by 4 bases; junction bases not matched to a gene: 4. This CDR3 region has 15 residues. Per the germline V gene, CDR1 is KGHSH and CDR2 is LQKENI. The CDR3 nucleotides read TGTGCCAGCTCACCACAGGGGGCGGTGAATCAGCCCCAGCATTTT. As protein: CASSPQGAVNQPQHF.

The J gene is TRBJ2-1, the V gene TRBV5-1; the match to TRBD2 covers 10 bases. V shed 2 bases, J shed 2 bases, and the junction held 1 base outside the gene matches. This CDR3 is built from 15 residues. The germline V gene has CDR1 SGHRS and CDR2 YFSETQ. In nucleotides, the CDR3 is TGCGCCAGCAGCTTCCTAGCGGGGGCCTACAATGAGCAGTTCTTC. Translation: CASSFLAGAYNEQFF.

J is TRBJ2-1 and V is TRBV9; 7 bases map to TRBD1. J lost 4 bases, V lost 6 bases, and 7 bases had no gene match. The CDR3 spans 14 residues. Per the germline V gene, CDR1 is SGDLS and CDR2 is YYNGEE. The CDR3 DNA sequence: TGTGCCAGCACGGGGACAGAAATATACAATGAGCAGTTCTTC. Translating it yields CASTGTEIYNEQFF.

The chain joins TRBV6-5 to TRBJ1-1; D ambiguous. Trimming stripped 6 bases from V and 0 bases from J, with 8 bases between. CDR1 MNHEY and CDR2 SVGAGI come from the germline V gene. The CDR3 spans 13 residues. The CDR3 DNA follows: TGTGCCAGCAGCGATGGGATGAACACTGAAGCTTTCTTT. It codes for CASSDGMNTEAFF.

CDR3 residues: CASSPDGGIPDTQYF. CDR3 coding DNA: TGCGCCAGCAGCCCGGACGGCGGGATCCCAGATACGCAGTATTTT. The V gene is TRBV5-1, the J gene TRBJ2-3; a possible D gene is TRBD2 (6 bases). V shed 4 bases and J shed 4 bases, with 16 bases lying between them. This CDR3 region has 15 residues. The germline CDR1 and CDR2 sequences are SGHRS and YFSETQ.

This clone was detected a few times. The gene calls are TRBV28 and TRBJ1-1; 10 positions match TRBD1. Germline CDR1 MDHEN, CDR2 SYDVKM. The CDR3 extends over 16 amino acids. Trimming at V came to 6 bases and at J to 0 bases, leaving 7 bases not matched to a gene. CDR3 nucleotide sequence: TGTGCCAGCAGCTCCGGGACAGGGGTTATGAACACTGAAGCTTTCTTT. Its protein product is CASSSGTGVMNTEAFF.

V usage is TRBV19 and J usage is TRBJ2-5; the match to TRBD2 covers 9 bases. The CDR3 runs 16 residues. V shed 1 base, J shed 1 base, and the junction held 4 bases outside the gene matches. The germline V gene encodes CDR1 LNHDA and CDR2 SQIVND (reference sequence). CDR3 DNA sequence: TGTGCCAGTAGTATAGGGCCAGCGGGGGGCCAAGAGACCCAGTACTTC. Its protein product is CASSIGPAGGQETQYF. The whole variable domain, filled in from reference TRBV19 and TRBJ2-5, reads DGGITQSPKYLFRKEGQNVTLSCEQNLNHDAMYWYRQDPGQGLRLIYYSQIVNDFQKGDIAEGYSVSREKKESFPLTVTSAQKNPTAFYLCASSIGPAGGQETQYFGPGTRLLVL.

Regarding this clone: Additional DNA sequences in this sample encode the identical CDR3. V and J are TRBV20-1 and TRBJ1-1; D is ambiguous. CDR1 is DFQATT, CDR2 SNEGSKA, per germline (reference sequence). The CDR3 covers 11 residues. Trimming removed 6 bases at V and 2 bases at J, with 7 bases between. In nucleotides, the CDR3 is TGCAGTGCAACAGAAAACACTGAAGCTTTCTTT. The encoded protein is CSATENTEAFF.

This chain connects TRBV29-1 to TRBJ1-2; D uncertain. In germline, CDR1 is SQVTM, CDR2 ANQGSEA. V gave up 3 bases and J gave up 7 bases, with 18 bases separating them. There are 14 residues in the CDR3. Here the CDR3 reads CSVDGQAFFSGYTF. The CDR3 DNA reads as TGCAGCGTTGATGGTCAGGCTTTCTTTTCTGGCTACACCTTC.

The chain combines TRBV2 with TRBJ1-5; 8 bases are a match to TRBD1. Germline CDR1 and CDR2: SNHLY and FYNNEI. J was trimmed by 4 bases and V by 2 bases; bases with no gene match: 4. This CDR3 is 15 amino acids long. The CDR3 coding sequence is TGTGCCAGCAGTGAAACGGGACAGGCTAATCAGCCCCAGCATTTT. This gives the protein CASSETGQANQPQHF.

This chain links TRBV6-5 with TRBJ2-1; either TRBD1 or TRBD2 may fit D (5 bases each). Germline V gives CDR1 MNHEY, CDR2 SVGAGI. This CDR3 is 13 amino acids long. V was clipped by 6 bases and J by 9 bases, with 15 bases between them. The CDR3 spells CASSPKTGTEQFF. The CDR3 DNA reads as TGTGCCAGCAGCCCCAAAACCGGGACTGAGCAGTTCTTC.